The 18 T cell receptor beta chains below come from one sample, sequenced in a study of blood T cell repertoires in COVID-19. Data came from immunoSEQ multiplex PCR; TCRdb stores just in-frame clones and leaves some out. Of just over 650,000 clones in the sample, 85% to 90% were seen once. What was sequenced was peripheral blood. The receptors here all came from a woman younger than 30 with acute or convalescent COVID-19.

J is TRBJ2-2 and V is TRBV29-1; TRBD2 might be the D (5 bases). CDR1 SQVTM and CDR2 ANQGSEA come from the germline V gene. Trimming cost V 7 bases and J 0 bases, with 15 bases left between them. The CDR3 covers 15 residues. The CDR3 DNA reads TGCAGCGCCCTGTACGGACTTACGAACACCGGGGAGCTGTTTTTT. Protein sequence: CSALYGLTNTGELFF.

The gene calls are TRBV7-2 and TRBJ2-4; D ambiguous. Trimming left V 5 bases short and J 2 bases short, with 10 bases between. This CDR3 is built from 14 residues. The V gene's germline CDR1 is SGHTA and CDR2 FQGNSA. CDR3 coding DNA: TGTGCCAGCAGCCCCGTAGTAACCAAAAACATTCAGTACTTC. Protein sequence: CASSPVVTKNIQYF.

The chain couples TRBV3-1 (or the pseudogene TRBV3-2) to TRBJ1-2, with 7 bases matching TRBD1. The junction had 2 bases not matched to a gene; V was cut back by 3 bases and J by 4 bases. The CDR3 sequence is 13 residues long. In germline, CDR1 is LGHDT, CDR2 YNNKEL (reference sequence). The CDR3 loop is CASSHQGGYGYTF. The CDR3 nucleotides read TGTGCCAGCAGCCACCAGGGGGGCTATGGCTACACCTTC.

The chain carries TRBV9 and TRBJ2-3; 7 bases match TRBD2. The germline V gene has CDR1 SGDLS and CDR2 YYNGEE. With 0 bases clipped from V and 2 bases from J, the junction kept 6 bases outside the gene matches. This CDR3 has 16 amino acids. The CDR3 is CASSVASGTSTDTQYF. CDR3 DNA sequence: TGTGCCAGCAGCGTAGCTAGCGGTACCTCCACAGATACGCAGTATTTT.

The genes are TRBV3-1 (or the pseudogene TRBV3-2) and TRBJ1-5; 8 bases line up with TRBD1. The V gene end was trimmed by 2 bases and the J gene end by 0 bases; junction bases not matched to a gene: 9. The CDR3 runs to 18 residues. The germline V gene has CDR1 LGHDT and CDR2 YNNKEL (reference sequence). The CDR3 DNA reads as TGTGCCAGCAGCCAATTAGGACAGGGCCGGTATAGCAATCAGCCCCAGCATTTT. This encodes CASSQLGQGRYSNQPQHF.

The CDR3 is CASSVTENTEAFF. The CDR3 DNA reads as TGTGCCAGCTCAGTCACAGAGAACACTGAAGCTTTCTTT. This chain uses TRBV18 with TRBJ1-1; D is unresolved. The germline gives CDR1 KGHSH, CDR2 LQKENI. This CDR3 region has 13 residues. V gave up 5 bases and J gave up 1 base, with 8 bases separating them.

The chain combines TRBV4-1 with TRBJ1-3; possibly TRBD1 for D (5 bases). CDR3 size: 14 residues. The ends were cut back, 0 bases at V and 4 bases at J, with 7 bases in the middle. Germline V gene lookup returns CDR1 MGHRA and CDR2 YSYEKL. CDR3 amino acids: CASSQDRAGNTIYF. The CDR3 DNA follows: TGCGCCAGCAGCCAAGACAGGGCCGGAAACACCATATATTTT.

This chain connects TRBV12-3 or TRBV12-4 to TRBJ1-1; D not resolved. Trimming removed 3 bases at V and 7 bases at J, with 12 bases between. The CDR3 spans 13 residues. CDR3 protein: CASSFGPTLEAFF. CDR3 nucleotides: TGTGCCAGCAGTTTTGGGCCGACCCTTGAAGCTTTCTTT.

The chain employs TRBV6-6 and TRBJ1-6, with 7 bases that match TRBD1. Losses at the gene ends were 2 bases for V and 5 bases for J; bases not matched to a gene: 3. CDR1 and CDR2 (germline): MNHNY, SVGAGI (reference sequence). This CDR3 is built from 15 residues. The CDR3 sequence: CASSYAGQHNSPLHF. The CDR3 DNA sequence: TGTGCCAGCAGTTACGCGGGACAGCATAATTCACCCCTCCACTTT.

This chain uses TRBV19 with TRBJ1-5, with D possibly being TRBD1 (6 bases). CDR3 length equals 12 residues. Germline V lookup: CDR1 LNHDA, CDR2 SQIVND (reference sequence). Trimming removed 6 bases from V and 7 bases from J, with 10 bases in between. The CDR3 spells CASRTGQQPQHF. The CDR3 region has the DNA TGTGCCAGTAGGACAGGTCAGCAGCCCCAGCATTTT.

This clone was observed once. The CDR3 sequence is CASSPSGTSGGEQFF. The CDR3 DNA sequence: TGTGCCAGTAGTCCGTCCGGGACTAGCGGGGGGGAGCAGTTCTTC. J is TRBJ2-1 and V is TRBV19; TRBD2 matches 15 bases. The CDR3 contains 15 residues. Unmatched junction bases numbered 6, after V lost 5 bases and J lost 10 bases. The germline gives CDR1 LNHDA, CDR2 SQIVND (reference sequence).

The J gene is TRBJ1-2, the V gene TRBV11-2, with D perhaps TRBD1 (5 bases). From germline, CDR1 is SGHAT and CDR2 FQNNGV. The CDR3 contains 16 residues. The V and J ends lost 6 bases and 7 bases respectively, with 24 bases between them. CDR3 coding DNA: TGTGCCAGCAGGTCAACACGGACCGCCAAGGGGTCTGGCTACACCTTC. As protein: CASRSTRTAKGSGYTF.

The chain employs TRBV27 and TRBJ1-6; the match to TRBD1 covers 7 bases. The trim removed 2 bases at V and 8 bases at J, leaving 12 bases unmatched. CDR1 MNHEY and CDR2 SMNVEV come from the germline V gene (reference sequence). The length of the CDR3 is 17 residues. The CDR3 sequence: CASSLKWPQGVDSPLHF. CDR3 coding DNA: TGTGCCAGCAGTTTAAAATGGCCCCAGGGGGTTGATTCACCCCTCCACTTT.

This chain links TRBV5-5 with TRBJ2-3; 8 bases align to TRBD2. This CDR3 is built from 16 residues. Germline CDR1 and CDR2: SGHKS and YYEKEE (reference sequence). Trimming at V came to 3 bases and at J to 4 bases, leaving 10 bases not matched to a gene. The CDR3 DNA reads TGTGCCAGCAGCTCCGATAGCGGGGTTTGGTCAGATACGCAGTATTTT. Protein: CASSSDSGVWSDTQYF.

The CDR3 region has the DNA TGTGCCAGCAGTGAAGCGGGGGGGAAGGCCTACGAGCAGTACTTC. Translating gives CASSEAGGKAYEQYF. V is TRBV6-1 and J is TRBJ2-7, with 7 bases identical to TRBD2. CDR1 and CDR2 (germline): MNHNS, SASEGT. Losses at the gene ends were 0 bases for V and 2 bases for J; bases not matched to a gene: 4. The CDR3 loop spans 15 amino acids.

The chain carries TRBV7-8 and TRBJ2-1, with 8 bases identical to TRBD1. The CDR3 totals 15 residues. Trimming removed 6 bases from V and 8 bases from J; junction bases left unmatched: 12. Germline CDR1 and CDR2: SGHVS and FQNEAQ. CDR3 loop: CASRRGQGAVDEQFF. CDR3 nucleotides: TGTGCCAGCAGACGAGGACAGGGTGCCGTCGATGAGCAGTTCTTC.

On this clone: At one end, the junction sequence differs from germline, possibly due to a read error. The rearrangement links TRBV20-1 to TRBJ2-5; 8 bases are a match to TRBD1. The germline V gene encodes CDR1 DFQATT and CDR2 SNEGSKA (reference sequence). There are 11 residues in the CDR3. For the CDR3, the DNA is TGCAGTGCTAGTCGGACAGGGCTATTTCACTTC. It specifies CSASRTGLFHF.

The chain employs TRBV18 and TRBJ2-5; TRBD1 matches 10 bases. V shed 0 bases and J 2 bases; nucleotides not matched to a gene: 3. This CDR3 has 16 amino acids. The germline V gene has CDR1 KGHSH and CDR2 LQKENI. CDR3 region: CASSPPGQGRQETQYF. In DNA, the CDR3 is TGTGCCAGCTCACCACCGGGACAGGGGAGACAAGAGACCCAGTACTTC. Full variable domain (missing parts from reference TRBV18 and TRBJ2-5): NAGVMQNPRHLVRRRGQEARLRCSPMKGHSHVYWYRQLPEEGLKFMVYLQKENIIDESGMPKERFSAEFPKEGPSILRIQQVVRGDSAAYFCASSPPGQGRQETQYFGPGTRLLVL.